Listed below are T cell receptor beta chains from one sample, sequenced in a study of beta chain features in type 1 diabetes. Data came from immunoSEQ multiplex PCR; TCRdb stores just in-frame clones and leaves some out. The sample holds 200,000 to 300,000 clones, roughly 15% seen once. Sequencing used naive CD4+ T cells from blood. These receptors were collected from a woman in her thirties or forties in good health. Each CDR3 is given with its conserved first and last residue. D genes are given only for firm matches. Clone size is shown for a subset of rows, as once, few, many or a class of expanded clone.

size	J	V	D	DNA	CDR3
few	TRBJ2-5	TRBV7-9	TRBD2	TGTGCCAGCAGCTTAACCTCCGGGCTAGCGGGGGGTGAGACCCAGTACTTC	CASSLTSGLAGGETQYF
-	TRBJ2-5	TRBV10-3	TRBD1	TGTGCCATCAGTGGAGTCGGACAGGGGGCTCGAGAGACCCAGTACTTC	CAISGVGQGARETQYF
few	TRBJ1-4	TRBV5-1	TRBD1	TGCGCCAGCAGCTTGGGACAGGGGGCTGTAACTAATGAAAAACTGTTTTTT	CASSLGQGAVTNEKLFF
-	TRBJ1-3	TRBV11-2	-	TGTGCCAGCAGCTTAGAGCTCAGGCTCTGGTTAAACACCATATATTTT	CASSLELRLWLNTIYF
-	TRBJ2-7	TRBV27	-	TGTGCCAGCAGTTCGCTATTCTCCTACGAGCAGTACTTC	CASSSLFSYEQYF
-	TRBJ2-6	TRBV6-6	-	TGTGCCAGCAGTACCCTAGAGAGGGCCAACGTCCTGACTTTC	CASSTLERANVLTF
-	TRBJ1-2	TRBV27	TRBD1	TGTGCCAGCAGTTGGTTGCCGACAGGGACTTCGAACTATGGCTACACCTTC	CASSWLPTGTSNYGYTF
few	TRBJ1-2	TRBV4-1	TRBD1	TGCGCCAGCAGCCAAGAAAGGACAGGGTTTCGCTACACCTTC	CASSQERTGFRYTF
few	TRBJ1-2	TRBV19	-	TGTGCCAGTAGTGTTAATGGAGGCTATGGCTACACCTTC	CASSVNGGYGYTF
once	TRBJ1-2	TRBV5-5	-	TGTGCCAGCAGCTTGGAGTCTCTGGTTCGGGGCTATGGCTACACCTTC	CASSLESLVRGYGYTF
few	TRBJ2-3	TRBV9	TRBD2	TGTGCCAGCAGCCCTACTGGGGGGGGGAACACAGATACGCAGTATTTT	CASSPTGGGNTDTQYF
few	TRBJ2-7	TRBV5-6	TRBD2	TGTGCCAGCAGCTTGGTCGGTAGCGGGGGCTACGAGCAGTACTTC	CASSLVGSGGYEQYF
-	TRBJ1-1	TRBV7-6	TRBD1	TGTGCCAGCAGCTTAACATCGGGGACAGGTAACACTGAAGCTTTCTTT	CASSLTSGTGNTEAFF